One T cell receptor beta chain is described in this entry. Its antigen remains unidentified. Germline V gene data show CDR1 as MDHEN and CDR2 as SYDVKM. Trimming stripped 8 bases from V and 6 bases from J, with 13 bases between. This CDR3 spans 12 amino acids. These data are taken from a study of beta chain features in type 1 diabetes. Expressed TCRB transcripts were sequenced because the isolated RNA had all been reverse transcribed beforehand. Approximately 4 million reads on average were seen across naive, central memory and regulatory T cell samples. Sequencing was performed with immunoSEQ multiplex PCR; in TCRdb, only in-frame clones are kept and a portion is missing. The sample includes approximately 170,000 clones, roughly 60% seen only once; the top ten take roughly 0.092%. The authors sorted CD4+ naive, central memory, regulatory and stem cell-like memory cells via CD45RO/CCR7/CD25/CD127/CD95/CD27.

Study results and caveats: TCRB CDR3s from Type 1 diabetes patients were moderately but significantly shorter in all four CD4+ subsets.

The TCR originated in a young man with type 1 diabetes. V is TRBV28 and J is TRBJ1-2; perhaps TRBD1 as D (5 bases). Sequencing was carried out using naive CD4+ T cells from blood. CDR3 DNA sequence: TGTGCCAGCTCAGCCCAGGGTCATGGCTACACCTTC. It encodes CASSAQGHGYTF.